The 5 T cell receptor beta chains below all came from one sample that was sequenced in a study of T cell clonotyping in hematopoietic cell transplantation. Sequencing used immunoSEQ multiplex PCR; TCRdb keeps in-frame clones, though not all of them. The sample shows more than 850 clones, roughly 96% of them seen only once. This specimen consisted of PBMCs, obtained 30 days after allogeneic stem cell transplant. The receptors come from a male patient younger than 30 who had an allogeneic stem cell transplant from a related donor, so the T cells may come from the graft donor. Some clones in this sample may be carry-over from other donors' samples.

CDR3 in amino acids: CAKEALAGEIDTQYF. In DNA form, the CDR3 reads TGCGCCAAAGAGGCATTAGCGGGGGAAATAGATACGCAGTATTTT. The rearrangement joins TRBV10-1 to TRBJ2-3, with TRBD2 identical over 9 bases. The junction had 13 bases not matched to a gene; V was cut back by 10 bases and J by 5 bases. CDR1 is WNHNN and CDR2 is SYGVQD in the germline V gene (reference sequence). The CDR3 is 15 amino acids.

The V and J genes are TRBV9 and TRBJ1-1, with D perhaps matching TRBD1 (6 bases). The CDR3 consists of 14 residues. Trimming pared 4 bases from V and 5 bases from J, leaving 15 bases between. Germline V gene lookup returns CDR1 SGDLS and CDR2 YYNGEE. This CDR3 is CASSPRGGWTEAFF. The CDR3 coding sequence is TGTGCCAGCAGCCCGAGGGGGGGGTGGACTGAAGCTTTCTTT.

This clone was found once. This chain joins TRBV27 and TRBJ1-5; the D is unclear. Germline V gives CDR1 MNHEY, CDR2 SMNVEV (reference sequence). Trimming shortened V by 3 bases and J by 0 bases, and 12 bases separated the two germline ends. The CDR3 extends over 16 amino acids. CDR3 DNA sequence: TGTGCCAGCAGTTTGGGTGGGAGCTATAGCAATCAGCCCCAGCATTTT. Its protein product is CASSLGGSYSNQPQHF.

This rearrangement joins TRBV25-1 to TRBJ1-5; 10 nucleotides agree with TRBD1. V lost 8 bases and J lost 5; bases outside the gene matches: 12. Germline values: CDR1 MGHDK, CDR2 SYGVNS. The CDR3 is 16 residues long. This CDR3 reads CASGGNQDRGDQPQHF. CDR3 nucleotides: TGTGCCAGCGGGGGGAACCAGGACAGGGGGGATCAGCCCCAGCATTTT.

The V gene is TRBV5-6, the J gene TRBJ2-2; D gene uncertain. The CDR3 sequence is 17 residues long. The germline CDR1 and CDR2 sequences are SGHDT and YYEEEE. Trimming took 4 bases from V and 3 from J, leaving 19 bases between them. This CDR3 reads CASSPFDREGDTGELFF. The DNA for the CDR3 is TGTGCCAGCAGCCCTTTCGACCGTGAAGGAGACACCGGGGAGCTGTTTTTT.